Listed below are T cell receptor beta chains from one sample, sequenced in a study of T cell responses to AZD1222 COVID-19 vaccine. The table came from immunoSEQ multiplex PCR; TCRdb's copy has only in-frame clones and leaves some out. The sample lists some 60,000 clones, roughly 89% occurring once. The source material was peripheral blood, sampled 28 days after the second AZD1222 dose. The origin of the receptors is an adult who received the AZD1222 COVID-19 vaccine. CDR3s include the opening cysteine and the closing phenylalanine or tryptophan. The D gene is left open where the match is weak. Part of the rows lack a size; the others show once, few, many or a class for expanded clones.

D: TRBD2; size: once; V: TRBV10-1; J: TRBJ2-1; CDR3: CASASLAGAGNEQFF; DNA: TGCGCCAGCGCCTCACTAGCGGGAGCTGGGAATGAGCAGTTCTTC
D: -; size: -; V: TRBV5-1; J: TRBJ2-1; CDR3: CASRKDSDPSYNEQFF; DNA: TGCGCCAGCAGAAAAGACAGTGATCCTTCCTACAATGAGCAGTTCTTC
D: TRBD1; size: -; V: TRBV7-6; J: TRBJ2-1; CDR3: CASSPRGTGVEQFF; DNA: TGTGCCAGCAGCCCCAGAGGGACAGGGGTTGAGCAGTTCTTC
D: TRBD1; size: -; V: TRBV27; J: TRBJ1-4; CDR3: CASTQGVGDRSEKLFF; DNA: TGTGCCAGCACTCAGGGGGTCGGGGACAGGAGCGAAAAACTGTTTTTT
D: TRBD1; size: -; V: TRBV5-1; J: TRBJ1-2; CDR3: CASSFRDRGGDGYTF; DNA: TGCGCCAGCAGCTTCCGGGACAGGGGTGGCGATGGCTACACCTTC
D: TRBD1; size: once; V: TRBV6-2/TRBV6-3; J: TRBJ1-5; CDR3: CASSWPGTGASNQPQHF; DNA: TGTGCCAGCAGTTGGCCCGGGACAGGGGCGAGCAATCAGCCCCAGCATTTT
D: -; size: -; V: TRBV11-3; J: TRBJ2-5; CDR3: CASSLDGNREETQYF; DNA: TGTGCCAGCAGCTTAGATGGGAACAGGGAAGAGACCCAGTACTTC
D: -; size: -; V: TRBV29-1; J: TRBJ2-5; CDR3: CSVLQQRETQYF; DNA: TGCAGCGTTTTGCAGCAGAGGGAGACCCAGTACTTC
D: TRBD2; size: -; V: TRBV4-3; J: TRBJ2-7; CDR3: CASSQARGGAEQYF; DNA: TGCGCCAGCAGCCAAGCAAGGGGAGGGGCCGAGCAGTACTTC
D: TRBD1; size: -; V: TRBV5-1; J: TRBJ2-7; CDR3: CASSLGGQSYEQYF; DNA: TGCGCCAGCAGCTTGGGGGGACAGTCCTACGAGCAGTACTTC
D: -; size: -; V: TRBV11-2; J: TRBJ2-7; CDR3: CASSNQYEQYF; DNA: TGTGCCAGCAGCAATCAGTACGAGCAGTACTTC
D: -; size: -; V: TRBV4-1; J: TRBJ2-1; CDR3: CASSYRLDVDEQFF; DNA: TGCGCCAGCAGCTACCGACTAGACGTCGATGAGCAGTTCTTC
D: TRBD1; size: -; V: TRBV13; J: TRBJ1-1; CDR3: CASSPRRGPTEAFF; DNA: TGTGCCAGCAGCCCTCGCAGGGGGCCGACTGAAGCTTTCTTT
D: -; size: -; V: TRBV5-1; J: TRBJ2-3; CDR3: CASSSGITTDTQYF; DNA: TGCGCCAGCAGCTCGGGGATTACGACAGATACGCAGTATTTT
D: -; size: -; V: TRBV7-2; J: TRBJ2-5; CDR3: CASSAGGRVRETQYF; DNA: TGTGCCAGCAGCGCCGGGGGTAGGGTTCGGGAGACCCAGTACTTC
D: TRBD1; size: -; V: TRBV7-2; J: TRBJ1-5; CDR3: CASSLSPRQGSNQPQHF; DNA: TGTGCCAGCAGCTTATCCCCTCGACAGGGATCGAATCAGCCCCAGCATTTT
D: TRBD1; size: -; V: TRBV10-3; J: TRBJ2-1; CDR3: CAISAGQGAEEQFF; DNA: TGTGCCATCAGTGCGGGACAGGGGGCAGAGGAGCAGTTCTTC
D: -; size: -; V: TRBV28; J: TRBJ1-3; CDR3: CASSATATGGNTIYF; DNA: TGTGCCAGCAGTGCCACCGCGACAGGAGGAAACACCATATATTTT
D: -; size: -; V: TRBV12-3/TRBV12-4; J: TRBJ1-2; CDR3: CASSLGAYGYTF; DNA: TGTGCCAGCAGTTTAGGAGCCTATGGCTACACCTTC
D: TRBD1; size: -; V: TRBV19; J: TRBJ1-5; CDR3: CASSFRTGLDSNQPQHF; DNA: TGTGCCAGTAGTTTCCGGACAGGACTCGATAGCAATCAGCCCCAGCATTTT
D: TRBD1; size: -; V: TRBV6-2/TRBV6-3; J: TRBJ2-4; CDR3: CASSYIRGAKNIQYF; DNA: TGTGCCAGCAGTTACATCAGGGGGGCCAAAAACATTCAGTACTTC
D: TRBD1; size: few; V: TRBV5-8; J: TRBJ1-4; CDR3: CASSSDRGRREKLFF; DNA: TGTGCCAGCAGCTCGGACAGGGGCCGGAGGGAAAAACTGTTTTTT
D: TRBD2; size: -; V: TRBV18; J: TRBJ2-7; CDR3: CASSPPRAGISYEQYF; DNA: TGTGCCAGCTCACCACCCAGAGCGGGGATTTCCTACGAGCAGTACTTC
D: TRBD2; size: -; V: TRBV11-3; J: TRBJ2-5; CDR3: CASSNIETSGGIETQYF; DNA: TGTGCCAGCAGCAACATCGAAACTAGCGGGGGTATCGAGACCCAGTACTTC
D: TRBD2; size: -; V: TRBV9; J: TRBJ2-1; CDR3: CASSASVLAGANNEQFF; DNA: TGTGCCAGCAGCGCCTCTGTACTAGCGGGGGCAAACAATGAGCAGTTCTTC
D: TRBD1; size: -; V: TRBV11-2; J: TRBJ1-5; CDR3: CASSPTGTENQPQHF; DNA: TGTGCCAGCAGCCCCACCGGGACAGAGAATCAGCCCCAGCATTTT
D: -; size: -; V: TRBV15; J: TRBJ1-5; CDR3: CATSRDNPQPQHF; DNA: TGTGCCACCAGCAGAGATAACCCACAGCCCCAGCATTTT
D: TRBD1; size: -; V: TRBV12-5; J: TRBJ1-1; CDR3: CASALTGQNTEAFF; DNA: TGTGCTAGTGCCCTGACAGGGCAAAACACTGAAGCTTTCTTT
D: TRBD1; size: -; V: TRBV27; J: TRBJ2-2; CDR3: CASKRQGATGELFF; DNA: TGTGCCAGCAAGAGACAGGGTGCCACCGGGGAGCTGTTTTTT
D: -; size: -; V: TRBV3-1/TRBV3-2; J: TRBJ2-3; CDR3: CASSQLAPTGTDTQYF; DNA: TGTGCCAGCAGCCAGCTAGCGCCAACGGGCACAGATACGCAGTATTTT
D: -; size: -; V: TRBV7-2; J: TRBJ2-7; CDR3: CASSLRGPTYEQYF; DNA: TGTGCCAGCAGCTTAAGAGGTCCGACCTACGAGCAGTACTTC
D: TRBD1; size: -; V: TRBV18; J: TRBJ1-2; CDR3: CASSPPVLGTGAAGYTF; DNA: TGTGCCAGCTCACCACCGGTACTAGGGACAGGGGCTGCTGGCTACACCTTC
D: -; size: -; V: TRBV9; J: TRBJ2-7; CDR3: CASSVVPAEGEQYF; DNA: TGTGCCAGCAGCGTAGTCCCTGCAGAAGGCGAGCAGTACTTC
D: TRBD2; size: once; V: TRBV19; J: TRBJ2-3; CDR3: CASSIGTRAHF; DNA: TGTGCCAGTAGTATCGGGACTAGGGCGCATTTT
D: TRBD2; size: -; V: TRBV13; J: TRBJ2-7; CDR3: CASSGGTSGTAAEQYF; DNA: TGTGCCAGCAGCGGCGGGACTAGCGGGACCGCTGCCGAGCAGTACTTC
D: -; size: -; V: TRBV10-3; J: TRBJ2-2; CDR3: CAISGQGRDTGELFF; DNA: TGTGCCATCAGTGGACAGGGGAGGGACACCGGGGAGCTGTTTTTT
D: TRBD1; size: -; V: TRBV7-9; J: TRBJ2-7; CDR3: CASSVDRAGDSYEQYF; DNA: TGTGCCAGCAGCGTGGACAGGGCCGGGGATTCCTACGAGCAGTACTTC
D: -; size: -; V: TRBV12-3/TRBV12-4; J: TRBJ1-2; CDR3: CASSRGHTGGYTF; DNA: TGTGCCAGCAGTAGGGGACACACCGGTGGCTACACCTTC
D: -; size: -; V: TRBV4-1; J: TRBJ1-6; CDR3: CASSPVKDGYNSPLHF; DNA: TGCGCCAGCAGCCCGGTTAAGGACGGCTATAATTCACCCCTCCACTTT
D: -; size: -; V: TRBV7-9; J: TRBJ1-5; CDR3: CASSFRDGGDAQPQHF; DNA: TGTGCCAGCAGCTTTCGAGACGGGGGTGATGCTCAGCCCCAGCATTTT
D: -; size: -; V: TRBV5-4; J: TRBJ1-1; CDR3: CASSLGLSRMNTEAFF; DNA: TGTGCCAGCAGCTTGGGTCTCTCGCGCATGAACACTGAAGCTTTCTTT
D: -; size: -; V: TRBV2; J: TRBJ1-5; CDR3: CASSTLGLYSNQPQHF; DNA: TGTGCCAGCAGTACCCTGGGACTTTATAGCAATCAGCCCCAGCATTTT
D: -; size: -; V: TRBV6-2/TRBV6-3; J: TRBJ2-2; CDR3: CASSGWVSGELFF; DNA: TGTGCCAGCAGTGGATGGGTGTCCGGGGAGCTGTTTTTT
D: TRBD1; size: -; V: TRBV25-1; J: TRBJ1-5; CDR3: CASSGGQGAGNQPQHF; DNA: TGTGCCAGCAGTGGGGGACAGGGGGCGGGCAATCAGCCCCAGCATTTT
D: -; size: -; V: TRBV29-1; J: TRBJ2-3; CDR3: CSVGPLGGAKGDTQYF; DNA: TGCAGCGTTGGGCCCTTGGGCGGCGCCAAAGGAGATACGCAGTATTTT
D: TRBD2; size: once; V: TRBV19; J: TRBJ2-7; CDR3: CATGIGTSGAEQYF; DNA: TGTGCCACCGGAATCGGGACTAGCGGGGCCGAGCAGTACTTC
D: -; size: -; V: TRBV27; J: TRBJ1-4; CDR3: CASSFSSGSGEKLFF; DNA: TGTGCCAGCAGTTTTTCGTCAGGGTCAGGCGAAAAACTGTTTTTT
D: -; size: -; V: TRBV27; J: TRBJ1-2; CDR3: CASRANGGLNYGYTF; DNA: TGTGCCAGCAGGGCCAACGGGGGGCTGAACTATGGCTACACCTTC
D: TRBD1; size: -; V: TRBV28; J: TRBJ1-2; CDR3: CASRTGAGYTF; DNA: TGTGCCAGCAGGACAGGGGCCGGCTACACCTTC
D: -; size: once; V: TRBV4-1; J: TRBJ2-5; CDR3: CASSKRILVGVEGETQYF; DNA: TGCGCCAGCAGCAAGCGGATTCTCGTAGGGGTGGAGGGAGAGACCCAGTACTTC
D: TRBD1; size: once; V: TRBV24-1; J: TRBJ2-3; CDR3: CATSDLLIAGQGRTDTQYF; DNA: TGTGCCACCAGTGATTTGCTTATTGCGGGACAGGGTCGCACAGATACGCAGTATTTT
D: -; size: few; V: TRBV6-5; J: TRBJ1-1; CDR3: CASSRGRMNTEAFF; DNA: TGTGCCAGCAGCCGGGGACGGATGAACACTGAAGCTTTCTTT
D: TRBD2; size: -; V: TRBV5-1; J: TRBJ2-7; CDR3: CASSSLAGGADVYEQYF; DNA: TGCGCCAGCAGCTCTCTAGCGGGAGGAGCTGACGTCTACGAGCAGTACTTC
D: -; size: -; V: TRBV21-1; J: TRBJ1-1; CDR3: CASIRKRRERTEAFF; DNA: TGTGCCAGCATAAGGAAACGGCGAGAGCGCACTGAAGCTTTCTTT
D: -; size: -; V: TRBV15; J: TRBJ1-2; CDR3: CATSRAEGAGGYTF; DNA: TGTGCCACCAGCAGAGCAGAGGGCGCAGGAGGCTACACCTTC
D: TRBD1; size: -; V: TRBV7-7; J: TRBJ2-7; CDR3: CASSLRDRGPYEQYF; DNA: TGTGCTAGCAGCTTACGGGACAGGGGCCCCTACGAGCAGTACTTC
D: -; size: once; V: TRBV19; J: TRBJ1-6; CDR3: CASNPTGENSPLHF; DNA: TGTGCCAGTAACCCGACAGGCGAAAATTCACCCCTCCACTTT
D: -; size: -; V: TRBV3-1/TRBV3-2; J: TRBJ1-2; CDR3: CASSQEGGQNANYGYTF; DNA: TGTGCCAGCAGCCAAGAAGGCGGACAGAATGCTAACTATGGCTACACCTTC